The 14 T cell receptor beta chains given below trace back to one sample, sequenced in a study of CD8 T cells in Susac syndrome. With random hexamers, reverse transcription was performed on about 0.5 to 1 ug of RNA. TCRdb fed the immunoSEQ multiplex PCR reads into MiXCR, producing one record per CDR3 protein. The top ten hold 0.075% to 0.09% of the sample, which has about 140,000 distinct CDR3 sequences, around 94% seen once. Specimen: CD4+ T cells from PBMCs. The receptor set was obtained from a human donor in good health.

The chain links TRBV18 to TRBJ2-3; TRBD1 is a possible D gene (5 bases). CDR3 length: 15 amino acids. Trimming shortened V by 3 bases and J by 2 bases, and 12 bases separated the two germline ends. Germline values: CDR1 KGHSH, CDR2 LQKENI. The CDR3 region has the DNA TGTGCCAGCTCACCGATCAGGACATTCACAGATACGCAGTATTTT. It encodes CASSPIRTFTDTQYF.

The chain combines TRBV20-1 with TRBJ1-4, with TRBD1 as a possible D gene (6 bases). Per germline, CDR1 DFQATT and CDR2 SNEGSKA (reference sequence). The CDR3 is 14 amino acids. With 1 base removed from V and 4 bases from J, the gap between germline ends came to 10 bases. The CDR3 here is CSARGTVINEKLFF. The CDR3 nucleotides read TGCAGTGCTAGAGGGACAGTAATTAATGAAAAACTGTTTTTT.

This chain uses TRBV20-1 with TRBJ1-2; the D gene is possibly TRBD1 (5 bases). CDR3 length equals 13 residues. The germline V and J ends were trimmed by 1 base and 8 bases, with 14 bases remaining between them. The germline V gene has CDR1 DFQATT and CDR2 SNEGSKA (reference sequence). The CDR3 DNA sequence: TGCAGTGCTAGAGCAAAGGGGTTGGAGGGCTACACCTTC. Protein: CSARAKGLEGYTF.

The V call is TRBV28, the J call TRBJ2-2; 15 bases align to TRBD2. The trim removed 5 bases at V and 1 base at J, leaving 8 bases unmatched. The CDR3 totals 19 residues. Germline V lookup: CDR1 MDHEN, CDR2 SYDVKM. The CDR3 spells CASSPPGLAGGMNTGELFF. The CDR3 bases are TGTGCCAGCAGTCCCCCAGGACTAGCGGGAGGGATGAACACCGGGGAGCTGTTTTTT.

V and J are TRBV29-1 and TRBJ2-1; D is perhaps TRBD2 (6 bases). The ends were cut back, 7 bases at V and 2 bases at J, with 12 bases in the middle. The V gene's germline CDR1 is SQVTM and CDR2 ANQGSEA. There are 13 residues in the CDR3. The CDR3 nucleotides are TGCAGCGCCCGGCGGGAAACCTACAATGAGCAGTTCTTC. Protein: CSARRETYNEQFF.

The chain employs TRBV5-1 and TRBJ2-1, with D maybe TRBD2 (5 bases). CDR1 and CDR2 (germline): SGHRS, YFSETQ. V dropped 0 bases and J dropped 8 bases, with 15 bases sitting between them. CDR3 length: 15 residues. The CDR3 reads CASSLVAGVYDEQFF. Here the CDR3 DNA reads TGCGCCAGCAGCTTGGTGGCCGGGGTGTACGATGAGCAGTTCTTC. Full variable domain (missing parts from reference TRBV5-1 and TRBJ2-1): KAGVTQTPRYLIKTRGQQVTLSCSPISGHRSVSWYQQTPGQGLQFLFEYFSETQRNKGNFPGRFSGRQFSNSRSEMNVSTLELGDSALYLCASSLVAGVYDEQFFGPGTRLTVL.

This chain connects TRBV5-4 to TRBJ1-1; no definite D call. Per germline, CDR1 SGHNT and CDR2 YYREEE (reference sequence). V lost 0 bases and J lost 3, with 12 bases in between. The CDR3 spans 15 residues. The CDR3 region is CASSLVSGRYTEAFF. The CDR3 DNA reads TGTGCCAGCAGCTTGGTCAGCGGCCGATACACTGAAGCTTTCTTT.

The chain carries TRBV7-9 and TRBJ2-4, with D perhaps TRBD2 (6 bases). This CDR3 is built from 14 residues. Deletions cut 7 bases from V and 1 base from J, with 11 bases between. Germline-derived CDR1 and CDR2 are SEHNR and FQNEAQ (reference sequence). CDR3 in amino acids: CASTLAGAKNIQYF. Written as DNA, the CDR3 is TGTGCCAGCACCCTCGCGGGGGCCAAAAACATTCAGTACTTC. Full variable domain (missing parts from reference TRBV7-9 and TRBJ2-4): DTGVSQNPRHKITKRGQNVTFRCDPISEHNRLYWYRQTLGQGPEFLTYFQNEAQLEKSRLLSDRFSAERPKGSFSTLEIQRTEQGDSAMYLCASTLAGAKNIQYFGAGTRLSVL.

The chain joins TRBV3-1 to TRBJ2-2; 10 nucleotides align to TRBD1. With V trimmed by 3 bases and J by 6 bases, 4 bases remained unmatched. Germline CDR1 and CDR2: LGHDT and YNNKEL (reference sequence). The CDR3 is 15 amino acids. The CDR3 here is CASSHRGQGAGELFF. The CDR3 coding sequence is TGTGCCAGCAGCCACCGAGGACAGGGGGCCGGGGAGCTGTTTTTT.

The V and J genes are TRBV15 and TRBJ2-3; D is uncertain. With 3 bases removed from V and 1 base from J, the gap between germline ends came to 2 bases. Germline V gene data show CDR1 as LNHNV and CDR2 as YYDKDF (reference sequence). This CDR3 has 12 residues. The chain's CDR3 is CATSRGTDTQYF. The CDR3 DNA sequence: TGTGCCACCAGCAGGGGCACAGATACGCAGTATTTT. Complete variable domain (other parts from reference TRBV15 and TRBJ2-3): DAMVIQNPRYQVTQFGKPVTLSCSQTLNHNVMYWYQQKSSQAPKLLFHYYDKDFNNEADTPDNFQSRRPNTSFCFLDIRSPGLGDTAMYLCATSRGTDTQYFGPGTRLTVL.

This rearrangement joins TRBV19 to TRBJ2-4, with 9 positions matching TRBD1. V trimming: 3 bases; J trimming: 4 bases; junction bases outside the gene matches: 7. The CDR3 length is 16 residues. In germline, CDR1 is LNHDA, CDR2 SQIVND (reference sequence). CDR3 DNA sequence: TGTGCCAGTAGTATTGGTGGACAGGGGTTAAAAAACATTCAGTACTTC. It codes for CASSIGGQGLKNIQYF.

This chain uses TRBV5-6 with TRBJ2-2; D perhaps matches TRBD2 (5 bases). Germline CDR1 reads SGHDT; CDR2 reads YYEEEE. The CDR3 runs 15 residues. The ends were cut back, 1 base at V and 4 bases at J, with 11 bases in the middle. This chain's CDR3 is CASSLLGRGTGELFF. Here the CDR3 DNA reads TGTGCCAGCAGCTTGCTGGGGAGAGGCACCGGGGAGCTGTTTTTT.

The CDR3 spells CSVSIDYQETQYF. CDR3 DNA sequence: TGCAGCGTTTCTATAGATTACCAAGAGACCCAGTACTTC. The chain uses TRBV29-1 and TRBJ2-5; D is ambiguous. Deletions cut 5 bases from V and 0 bases from J, with 10 bases between. CDR3 length: 13 residues. Looked up from germline, CDR1 is SQVTM and CDR2 is ANQGSEA.

The J gene is TRBJ2-2, the V gene TRBV5-4; D possibly matches TRBD1 or TRBD2 (5 bases each). The CDR3 has 17 residues. Trimming shortened V by 4 bases and J by 3 bases, and 19 bases separated the two germline ends. CDR1 is SGHNT and CDR2 is YYREEE in the germline V gene (reference sequence). The CDR3 reads CASSPPGPGRDTGELFF. CDR3 in DNA: TGTGCCAGCAGCCCCCCCGGGCCGGGGCGCGACACCGGGGAGCTGTTTTTT.